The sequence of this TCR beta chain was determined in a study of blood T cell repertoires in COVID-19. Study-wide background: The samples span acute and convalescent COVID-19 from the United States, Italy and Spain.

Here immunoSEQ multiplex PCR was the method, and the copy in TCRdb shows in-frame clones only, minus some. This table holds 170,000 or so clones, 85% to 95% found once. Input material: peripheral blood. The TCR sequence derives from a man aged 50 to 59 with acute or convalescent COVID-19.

In DNA, the CDR3 is TGTGCCAGCAGCCAACAACCCCAGGGCACAGGTGGCTACACCTTC. Its protein product is CASSQQPQGTGGYTF. The rearrangement uses TRBV3-1 (or the pseudogene TRBV3-2) and TRBJ1-2; tentative D call: TRBD1 (5 bases). Germline loops: CDR1 LGHDT, CDR2 YNNKEL (reference sequence). The CDR3 sequence is 15 residues long. V shed 2 bases and J shed 7 bases, with 17 bases lying between them.